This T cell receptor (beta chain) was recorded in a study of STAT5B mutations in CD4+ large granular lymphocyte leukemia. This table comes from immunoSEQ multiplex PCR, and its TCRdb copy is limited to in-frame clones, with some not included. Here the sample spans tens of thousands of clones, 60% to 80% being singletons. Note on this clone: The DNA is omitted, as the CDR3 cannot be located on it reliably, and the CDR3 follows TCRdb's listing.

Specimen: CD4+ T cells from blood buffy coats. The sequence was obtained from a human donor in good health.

The CDR3 loop reads CASSVAGGASPVFF. V is TRBV9 and J is TRBJ2-2; TRBD2, as called in the table, went unchecked against the DNA. The CDR3 sequence runs 14 residues, both termini included. Germline CDR1 reads SGDLS; CDR2 reads YYNGEE.